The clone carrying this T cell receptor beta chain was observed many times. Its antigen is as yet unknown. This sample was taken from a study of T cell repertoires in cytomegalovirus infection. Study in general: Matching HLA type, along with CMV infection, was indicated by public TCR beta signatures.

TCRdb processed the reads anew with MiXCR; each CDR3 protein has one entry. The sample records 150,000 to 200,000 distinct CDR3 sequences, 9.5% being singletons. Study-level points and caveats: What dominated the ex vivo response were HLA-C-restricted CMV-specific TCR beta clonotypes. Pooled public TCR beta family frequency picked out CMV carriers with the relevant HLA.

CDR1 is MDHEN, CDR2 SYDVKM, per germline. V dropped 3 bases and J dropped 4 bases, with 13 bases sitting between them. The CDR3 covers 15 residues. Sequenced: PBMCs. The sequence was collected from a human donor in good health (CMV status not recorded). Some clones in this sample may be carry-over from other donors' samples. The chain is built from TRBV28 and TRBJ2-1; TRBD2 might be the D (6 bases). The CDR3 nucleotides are TGTGCCAGCAGTTTTAGGGGAGGTCATTACAATGAGCAGTTCTTC. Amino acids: CASSFRGGHYNEQFF.